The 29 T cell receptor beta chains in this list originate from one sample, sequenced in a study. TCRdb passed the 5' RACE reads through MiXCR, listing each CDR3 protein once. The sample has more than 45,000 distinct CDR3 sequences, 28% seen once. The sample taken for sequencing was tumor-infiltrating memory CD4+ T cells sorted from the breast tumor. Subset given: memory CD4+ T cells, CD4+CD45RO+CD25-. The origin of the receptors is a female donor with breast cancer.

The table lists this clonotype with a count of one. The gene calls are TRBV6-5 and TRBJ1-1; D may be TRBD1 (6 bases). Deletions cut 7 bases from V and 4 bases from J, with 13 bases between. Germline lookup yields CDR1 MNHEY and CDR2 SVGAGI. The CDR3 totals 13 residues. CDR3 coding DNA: TGTGCCAGCACCTTGGACAGTTTCACTGAAGCTTTCTTT. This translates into CASTLDSFTEAFF.

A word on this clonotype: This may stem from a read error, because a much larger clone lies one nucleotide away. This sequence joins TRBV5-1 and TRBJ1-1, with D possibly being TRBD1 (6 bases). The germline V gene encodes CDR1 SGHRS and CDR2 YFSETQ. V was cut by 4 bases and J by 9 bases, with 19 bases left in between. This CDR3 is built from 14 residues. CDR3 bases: TGCGCCAGCAGCCCGAATACCGGACAGAAGAAAGCTTTCTTT. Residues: CASSPNTGQKKAFF. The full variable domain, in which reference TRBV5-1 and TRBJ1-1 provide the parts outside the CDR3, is KAGVTQTPRYLIKTRGQQVTLSCSPISGHRSVSWYQQTPGQGLQFLFEYFSETQRNKGNFPGRFSGRQFSNSRSEMNVSTLELGDSALYLCASSPNTGQKKAFFGQGTRLTVV.

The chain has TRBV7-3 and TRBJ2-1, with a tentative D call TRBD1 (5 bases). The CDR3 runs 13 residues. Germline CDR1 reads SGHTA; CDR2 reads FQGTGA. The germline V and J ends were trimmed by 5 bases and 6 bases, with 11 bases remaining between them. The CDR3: CASSKGFGNEQFF. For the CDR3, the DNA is TGTGCCAGCAGCAAGGGGTTCGGCAATGAGCAGTTCTTC.

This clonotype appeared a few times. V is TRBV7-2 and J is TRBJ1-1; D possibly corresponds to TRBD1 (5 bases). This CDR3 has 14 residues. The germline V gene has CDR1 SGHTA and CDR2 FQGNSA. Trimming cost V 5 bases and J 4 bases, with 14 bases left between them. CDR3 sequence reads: CASSLGRGVTEAFF. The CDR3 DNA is TGTGCCAGCAGCCTAGGGAGGGGCGTCACTGAAGCTTTCTTT.

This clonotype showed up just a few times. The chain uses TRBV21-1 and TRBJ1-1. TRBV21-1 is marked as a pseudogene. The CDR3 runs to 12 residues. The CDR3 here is CASSGRNTEAFF. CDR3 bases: TGTGCCAGCAGTGGACGGAACACTGAAGCTTTCTTT.

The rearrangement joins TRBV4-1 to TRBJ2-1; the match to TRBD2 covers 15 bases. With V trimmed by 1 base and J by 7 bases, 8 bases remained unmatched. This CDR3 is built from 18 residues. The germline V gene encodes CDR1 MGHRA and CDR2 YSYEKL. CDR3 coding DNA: TGCGCCAGCAGCCAAGTGGACCTTGGACTAGCGGGAGGGAATGAGCAGTTCTTC. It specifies CASSQVDLGLAGGNEQFF.

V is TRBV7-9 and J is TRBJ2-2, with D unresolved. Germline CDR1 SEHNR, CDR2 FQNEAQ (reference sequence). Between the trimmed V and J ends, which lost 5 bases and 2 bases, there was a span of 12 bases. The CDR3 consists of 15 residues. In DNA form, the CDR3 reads TGTGCCAGCAGCCGGGCAGCCACTAACACCGGGGAGCTGTTTTTT. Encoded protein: CASSRAATNTGELFF.

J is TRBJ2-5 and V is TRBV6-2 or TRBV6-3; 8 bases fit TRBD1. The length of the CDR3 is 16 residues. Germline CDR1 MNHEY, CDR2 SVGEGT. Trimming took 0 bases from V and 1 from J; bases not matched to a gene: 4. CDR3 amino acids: CASSYSKTGAQETQYF. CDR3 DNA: TGTGCCAGCAGTTACTCGAAGACAGGGGCCCAAGAGACCCAGTACTTC.

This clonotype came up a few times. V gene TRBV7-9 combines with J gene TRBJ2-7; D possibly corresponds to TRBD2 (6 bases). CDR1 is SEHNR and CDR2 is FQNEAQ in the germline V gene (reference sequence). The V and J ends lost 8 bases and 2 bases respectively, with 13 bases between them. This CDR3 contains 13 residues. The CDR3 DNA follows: TGTGCCAGCCGTAAAGGGGAGGCCTACGAGCAGTACTTC. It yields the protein CASRKGEAYEQYF.

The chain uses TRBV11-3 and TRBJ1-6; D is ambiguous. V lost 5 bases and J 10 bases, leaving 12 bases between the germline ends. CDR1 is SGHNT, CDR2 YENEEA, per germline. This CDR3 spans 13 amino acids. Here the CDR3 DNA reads TGTGCCAGCAGCCCGTTAAGTGGATCACCCCTCCACTTT. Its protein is CASSPLSGSPLHF.

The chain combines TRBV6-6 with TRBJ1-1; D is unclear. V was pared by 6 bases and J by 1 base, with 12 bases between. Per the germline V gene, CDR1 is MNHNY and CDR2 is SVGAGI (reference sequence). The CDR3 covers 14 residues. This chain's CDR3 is CASSPVRANTEAFF. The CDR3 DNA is TGTGCCAGCAGCCCCGTGAGGGCGAACACTGAAGCTTTCTTT.

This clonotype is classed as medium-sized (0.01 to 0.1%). CDR3 residues: CASSLGAADTEAFF. CDR3 coding DNA: TGTGCCAGCAGCTTGGGCGCCGCGGACACTGAAGCTTTCTTT. The rearrangement uses TRBV5-6 and TRBJ1-1; no definite D call. The V gene lost 0 bases and the J gene lost 3 bases, with 9 bases spanning the gap. The CDR3 is 14 amino acids. The V gene's germline CDR1 is SGHDT and CDR2 YYEEEE.

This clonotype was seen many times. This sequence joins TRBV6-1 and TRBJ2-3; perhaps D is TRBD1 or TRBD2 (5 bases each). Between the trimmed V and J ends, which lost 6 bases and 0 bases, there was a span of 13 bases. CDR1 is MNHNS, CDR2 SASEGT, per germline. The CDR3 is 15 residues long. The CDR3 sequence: CASRAGTSSTDTQYF. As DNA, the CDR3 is TGTGCCAGCAGAGCCGGGACGTCCAGCACAGATACGCAGTATTTT.

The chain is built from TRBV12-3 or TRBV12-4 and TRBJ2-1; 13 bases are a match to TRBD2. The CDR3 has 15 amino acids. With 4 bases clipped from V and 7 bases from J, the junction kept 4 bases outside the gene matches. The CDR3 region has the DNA TGTGCCAGCAGTTCGGGACTAGCGGGGAGGAATGAGCAGTTCTTC. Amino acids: CASSSGLAGRNEQFF.

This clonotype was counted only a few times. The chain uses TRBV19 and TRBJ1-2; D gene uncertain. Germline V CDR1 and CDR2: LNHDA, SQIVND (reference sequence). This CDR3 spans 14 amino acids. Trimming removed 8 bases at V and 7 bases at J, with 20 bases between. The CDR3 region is CASYVRGAVGGYTF. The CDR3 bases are TGTGCCAGTTACGTTCGAGGTGCGGTTGGTGGCTACACCTTC.

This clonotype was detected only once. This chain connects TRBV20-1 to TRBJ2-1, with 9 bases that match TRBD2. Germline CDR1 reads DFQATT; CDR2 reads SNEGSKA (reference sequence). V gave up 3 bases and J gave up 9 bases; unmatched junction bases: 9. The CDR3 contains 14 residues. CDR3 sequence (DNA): TGCAGTGCTAGGGAGGGACTAGCCCGTGGTGAGCAGTTCTTC. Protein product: CSAREGLARGEQFF.

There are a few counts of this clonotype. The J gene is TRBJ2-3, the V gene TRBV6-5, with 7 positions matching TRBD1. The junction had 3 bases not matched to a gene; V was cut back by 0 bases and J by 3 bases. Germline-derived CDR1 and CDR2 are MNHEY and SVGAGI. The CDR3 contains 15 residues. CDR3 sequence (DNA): TGTGCCAGCAGTTACTCCCACAGGGGAACAGATACGCAGTATTTT. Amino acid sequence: CASSYSHRGTDTQYF.

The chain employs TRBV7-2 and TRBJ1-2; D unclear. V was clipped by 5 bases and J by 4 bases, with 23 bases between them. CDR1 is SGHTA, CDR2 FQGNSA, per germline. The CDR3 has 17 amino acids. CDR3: CASSALSSQDAGYGYTF. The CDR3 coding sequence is TGTGCCAGCAGCGCACTGAGTAGTCAAGACGCGGGCTATGGCTACACCTTC.

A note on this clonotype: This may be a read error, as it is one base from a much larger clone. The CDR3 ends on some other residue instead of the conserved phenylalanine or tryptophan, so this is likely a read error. CDR3 region: CASTDRGVTEAFL. CDR3 DNA: TGTGCCAGCACCGACAGGGGGGTCACTGAAGCTTTCCTT. The chain recombines TRBV6-5 with TRBJ1-1; 9 bases align to TRBD1. CDR1 and CDR2 from the germline V gene are MNHEY and SVGAGI. This CDR3 region has 13 residues. The V gene end was trimmed by 7 bases and the J gene end by 4 bases; junction bases not matched to a gene: 4.

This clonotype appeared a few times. The CDR3 sequence is CASSYSGIGTEQYF. Written as DNA, the CDR3 is TGTGCCAGCAGTTACTCAGGTATCGGGACAGAGCAGTACTTC. The rearrangement links TRBV6-5 to TRBJ2-7; a weak D match, TRBD1 (6 bases). This CDR3 has 14 amino acids. Germline V gene lookup returns CDR1 MNHEY and CDR2 SVGAGI. V gave up 0 bases and J gave up 7 bases, with 13 bases separating them.

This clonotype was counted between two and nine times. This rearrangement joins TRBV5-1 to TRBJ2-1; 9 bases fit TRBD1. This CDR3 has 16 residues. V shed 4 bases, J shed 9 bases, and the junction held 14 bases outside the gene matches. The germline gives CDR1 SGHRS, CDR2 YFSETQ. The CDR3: CASSPGIGTGSGEQFF. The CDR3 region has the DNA TGCGCCAGCAGCCCCGGAATTGGGACAGGGAGCGGTGAGCAGTTCTTC.

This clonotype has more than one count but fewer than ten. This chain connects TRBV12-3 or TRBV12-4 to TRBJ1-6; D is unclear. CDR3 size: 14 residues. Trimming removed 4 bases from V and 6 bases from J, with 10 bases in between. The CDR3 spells CASSSAVSNSPLHF. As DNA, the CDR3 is TGTGCCAGCAGTTCGGCTGTTAGTAATTCACCCCTCCACTTT.

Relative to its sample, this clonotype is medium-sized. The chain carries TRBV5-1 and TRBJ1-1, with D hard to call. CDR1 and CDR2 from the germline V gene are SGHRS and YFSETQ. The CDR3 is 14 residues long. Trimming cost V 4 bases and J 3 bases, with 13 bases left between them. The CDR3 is CASSRAPGDTEAFF. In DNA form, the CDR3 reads TGCGCCAGCAGCCGGGCCCCAGGTGACACTGAAGCTTTCTTT.

The CDR3 DNA reads TGTGCCAGCAGTTTAGCCGGGCGCCAAGAGACCCAGTACTTC. Translated: CASSLAGRQETQYF. V gene TRBV27 combines with J gene TRBJ2-5; D uncertain. The CDR3 spans 14 residues. Germline V gives CDR1 MNHEY, CDR2 SMNVEV (reference sequence). V was trimmed by 2 bases and J by 1 base, leaving 8 bases between them.

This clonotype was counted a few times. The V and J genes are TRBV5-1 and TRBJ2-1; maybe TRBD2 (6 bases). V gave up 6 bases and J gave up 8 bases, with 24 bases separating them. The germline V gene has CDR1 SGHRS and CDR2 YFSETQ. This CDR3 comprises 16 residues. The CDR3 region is CASTTKEGTIGYEQFF. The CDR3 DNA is TGCGCCAGCACCACCAAGGAGGGAACCATAGGGTATGAGCAGTTCTTC.

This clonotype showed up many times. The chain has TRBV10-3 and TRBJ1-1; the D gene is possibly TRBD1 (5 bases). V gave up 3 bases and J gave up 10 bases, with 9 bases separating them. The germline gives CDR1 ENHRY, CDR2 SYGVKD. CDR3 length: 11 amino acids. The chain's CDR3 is CAISDRDRAFF. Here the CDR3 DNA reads TGTGCCATCAGTGACAGGGATCGAGCTTTCTTT.

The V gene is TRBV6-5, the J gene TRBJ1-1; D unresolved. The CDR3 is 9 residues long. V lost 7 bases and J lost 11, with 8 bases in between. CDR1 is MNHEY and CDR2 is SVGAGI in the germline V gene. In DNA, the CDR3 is TGTGCCAGCACCCCGGGGGCTTTCTTT. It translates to CASTPGAFF.

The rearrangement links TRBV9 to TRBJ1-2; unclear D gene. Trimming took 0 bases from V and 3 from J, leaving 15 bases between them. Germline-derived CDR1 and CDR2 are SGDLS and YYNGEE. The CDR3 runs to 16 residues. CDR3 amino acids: CASSVGSTRRDYGYTF. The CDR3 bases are TGTGCCAGCAGCGTAGGTAGCACCAGACGCGACTATGGCTACACCTTC.

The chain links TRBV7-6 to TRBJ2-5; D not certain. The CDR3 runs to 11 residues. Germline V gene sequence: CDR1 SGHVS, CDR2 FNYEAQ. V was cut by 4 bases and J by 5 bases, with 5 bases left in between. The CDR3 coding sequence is TGTGCCAGCAGCTCCCAGGAGACCCAGTACTTC. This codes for CASSSQETQYF.